This T cell receptor beta chain is drawn from a study of control samples from healthy donors and cancer patients. Repertoires were generated with immunoSEQ multiplex PCR, while TCRdb's copy carries only in-frame clones and drops some. The sample shows 250,000 to 300,000 clones, 82% of them seen only once. This clone appeared a few times. The specimen was PBMCs. This clonotype was sampled from a woman aged 55 to 70 with lung cancer.

Here the CDR3 reads CSVELRDRGYEQYF. In DNA form, the CDR3 reads TGCAGCGTTGAACTCCGGGACAGGGGGTACGAGCAGTACTTC. The chain uses TRBV29-1 and TRBJ2-7, with TRBD1 matching 11 bases. V shed 2 bases and J 4 bases; nucleotides not matched to a gene: 4. CDR1 and CDR2 (germline): SQVTM, ANQGSEA. This CDR3 is built from 14 residues.